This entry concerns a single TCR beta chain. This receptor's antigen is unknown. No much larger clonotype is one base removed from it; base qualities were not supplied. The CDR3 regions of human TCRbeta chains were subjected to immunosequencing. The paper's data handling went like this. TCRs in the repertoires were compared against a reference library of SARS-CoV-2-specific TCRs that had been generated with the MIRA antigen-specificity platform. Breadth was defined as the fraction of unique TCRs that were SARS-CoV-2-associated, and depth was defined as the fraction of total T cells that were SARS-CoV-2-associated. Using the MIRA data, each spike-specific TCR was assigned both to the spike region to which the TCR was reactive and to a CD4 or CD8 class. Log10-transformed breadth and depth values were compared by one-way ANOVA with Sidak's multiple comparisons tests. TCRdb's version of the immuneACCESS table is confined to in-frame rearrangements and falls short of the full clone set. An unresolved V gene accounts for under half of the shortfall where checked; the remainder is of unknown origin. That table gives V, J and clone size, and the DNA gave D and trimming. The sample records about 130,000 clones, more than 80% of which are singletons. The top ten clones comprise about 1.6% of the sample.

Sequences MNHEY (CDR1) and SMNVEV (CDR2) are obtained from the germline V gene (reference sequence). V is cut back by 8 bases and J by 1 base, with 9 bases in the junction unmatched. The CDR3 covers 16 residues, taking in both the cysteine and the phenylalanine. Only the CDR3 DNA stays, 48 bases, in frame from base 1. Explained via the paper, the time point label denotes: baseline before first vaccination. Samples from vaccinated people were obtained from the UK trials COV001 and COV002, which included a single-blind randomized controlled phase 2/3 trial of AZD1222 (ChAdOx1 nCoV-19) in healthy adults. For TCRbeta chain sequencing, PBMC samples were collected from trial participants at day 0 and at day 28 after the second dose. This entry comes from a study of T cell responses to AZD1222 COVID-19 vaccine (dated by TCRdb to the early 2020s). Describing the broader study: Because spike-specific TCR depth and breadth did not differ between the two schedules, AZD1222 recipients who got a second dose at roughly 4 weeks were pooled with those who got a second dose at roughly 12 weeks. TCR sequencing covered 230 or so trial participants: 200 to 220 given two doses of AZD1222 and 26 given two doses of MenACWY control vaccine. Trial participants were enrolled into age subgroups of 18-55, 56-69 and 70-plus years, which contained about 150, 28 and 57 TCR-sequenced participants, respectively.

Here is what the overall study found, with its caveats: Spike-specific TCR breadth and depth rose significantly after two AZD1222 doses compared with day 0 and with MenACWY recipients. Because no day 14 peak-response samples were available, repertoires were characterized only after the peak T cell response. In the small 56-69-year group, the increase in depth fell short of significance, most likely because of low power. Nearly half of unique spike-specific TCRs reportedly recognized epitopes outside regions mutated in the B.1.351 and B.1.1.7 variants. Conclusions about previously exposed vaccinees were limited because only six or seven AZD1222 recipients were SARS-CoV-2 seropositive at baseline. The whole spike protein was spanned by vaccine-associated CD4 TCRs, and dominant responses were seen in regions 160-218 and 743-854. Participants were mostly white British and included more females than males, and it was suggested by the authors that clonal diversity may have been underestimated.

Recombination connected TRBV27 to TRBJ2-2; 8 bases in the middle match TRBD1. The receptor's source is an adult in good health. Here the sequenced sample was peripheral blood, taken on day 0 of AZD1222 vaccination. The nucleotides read TGTGCCAGCTCCGGGACAGGTTTTTTGAACACCGGGGAGCTGTTTTTT. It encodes CASSGTGFLNTGELFF.